These 27 T cell receptor beta chains originate from one sample sequenced in a study of blood T cell repertoires in COVID-19. Generated by immunoSEQ multiplex PCR, the TCRdb table keeps only in-frame clones and is missing some. Altogether over 150,000 clones are present, 88% being singletons, with the ten largest covering 2% to 2.5%. The sequenced material came from peripheral blood. The receptors were gathered from a man over 45 who had recovered from COVID-19.

This rearrangement joins TRBV3-1 (or the pseudogene TRBV3-2) to TRBJ2-1, with D possibly TRBD2 on 6 matching bases. Trimming stripped 9 bases from V and 5 bases from J, with 14 bases between. Germline assignment: CDR1 LGHDT and CDR2 YNNKEL (reference sequence). The CDR3 has 13 amino acids. CDR3 nucleotides: TGTGCCAGAGTAGGGGAGGTCCACAATGAGCAGTTCTTC. Translation gives CARVGEVHNEQFF.

This clone was found a few times. The V gene is TRBV4-1, the J gene TRBJ2-1, with 10 bases aligning to TRBD2. Germline loops: CDR1 MGHRA, CDR2 YSYEKL. V lost 0 bases, J lost 7 bases, and 3 bases stayed unmatched. The CDR3 totals 15 residues. The CDR3 coding sequence is TGCGCCAGCAGCCAAGATCCTAGCGGGAGTAATGAGCAGTTCTTC. Translated: CASSQDPSGSNEQFF.

The genes are TRBV25-1 and TRBJ2-1, with TRBD2 matching over 11 bases. This CDR3 region has 17 residues. Looked up from germline, CDR1 is MGHDK and CDR2 is SYGVNS. Losses at the gene ends were 3 bases for V and 3 bases for J; bases not matched to a gene: 7. CDR3 protein: CASSDTSGRGHYNEQFF. The CDR3 coding sequence is TGTGCCAGCAGTGACACTAGCGGGAGAGGGCACTACAATGAGCAGTTCTTC.

V usage is TRBV6-2 or TRBV6-3 and J usage is TRBJ1-5; 7 bases are shared with TRBD1. Trimming removed 7 bases from V and 3 bases from J; junction bases left unmatched: 9. Germline V gene sequence: CDR1 MNHEY, CDR2 SVGEGT. This CDR3 is built from 15 residues. The CDR3 DNA sequence: TGTGCCAGCAACCCAACAGGGGAAAACAATCAGCCCCAGCATTTT. Encoded protein: CASNPTGENNQPQHF.

The chain combines TRBV5-1 with TRBJ1-1; D might be TRBD1 (5 bases). CDR3 length: 14 amino acids. Germline V gene data show CDR1 as SGHRS and CDR2 as YFSETQ. V was trimmed by 4 bases and J by 0 bases, leaving 10 bases between them. For the CDR3, the DNA is TGCGCCAGCAGCAAAGGGGAGGTGAACACTGAAGCTTTCTTT. This encodes CASSKGEVNTEAFF.

The chain links TRBV7-2 to TRBJ2-7; tentative D call: TRBD2 (6 bases). CDR1 SGHTA and CDR2 FQGNSA come from the germline V gene. CDR3 length: 15 residues. V lost 1 base, J lost 2 bases, and 12 bases lay in between. In DNA, the CDR3 is TGTGCCAGCAGCTTAGGGCGGGGACTTCCCTACGAGCAGTACTTC. Encoded protein: CASSLGRGLPYEQYF. Looking up the rest from reference TRBV7-2 and TRBJ2-7 gives the full variable domain: GAGVSQSPSNKVTEKGKDVELRCDPISGHTALYWYRQSLGQGLEFLIYFQGNSAPDKSGLPSDRFSAERTGGSVSTLTIQRTQQEDSAVYLCASSLGRGLPYEQYFGPGTRLTVT.

This clone was counted once. The chain joins TRBV11-2 to TRBJ2-7, with TRBD2 identical over 7 bases. V lost 5 bases, J lost 5 bases, and 15 bases stayed unmatched. This CDR3 comprises 16 residues. Germline lookup yields CDR1 SGHAT and CDR2 FQNNGV. This CDR3 is CASSPRVAGLVDEQYF. The CDR3, as DNA: TGTGCCAGCAGCCCAAGGGTGGCCGGACTAGTAGACGAGCAGTACTTC.

This chain links TRBV9 with TRBJ2-2; TRBD2 matches at 11 bases. CDR1 is SGDLS and CDR2 is YYNGEE in the germline V gene. V lost 0 bases, J lost 7 bases, and 5 bases stayed unmatched. This CDR3 is 16 amino acids long. CDR3 region: CASSVVLAGAGGELFF. The DNA for the CDR3 is TGTGCCAGCAGCGTAGTACTAGCGGGAGCCGGCGGGGAGCTGTTTTTT. The variable domain in full, completed from reference TRBV9 and TRBJ2-2, reads DSGVTQTPKHLITATGQRVTLRCSPRSGDLSVYWYQQSLDQGLQFLIQYYNGEERAKGNILERFSAQQFPDLHSELNLSSLELGDSALYFCASSVVLAGAGGELFFGEGSRLTVL.

The V gene is TRBV9, the J gene TRBJ2-3, with D tentatively TRBD2 (5 bases). Germline assignment: CDR1 SGDLS and CDR2 YYNGEE. Between the trimmed V and J ends, which lost 0 bases and 5 bases, there was a span of 16 bases. The CDR3 is 16 amino acids. CDR3 in amino acids: CASSVGGGGSGDTQYF. In DNA form, the CDR3 reads TGTGCCAGCAGCGTAGGAGGAGGCGGATCCGGAGATACGCAGTATTTT.

The chain combines TRBV3-1 (or the pseudogene TRBV3-2) with TRBJ1-5; no clear D. The CDR3 is made up of 16 amino acids. Trimming stripped 0 bases from V and 5 bases from J, with 14 bases between. Per the germline V gene, CDR1 is LGHDT and CDR2 is YNNKEL (reference sequence). The CDR3 DNA is TGTGCCAGCAGCCAAGATCACCCTTTTGGAGATCAGCCCCAGCATTTT. Translating gives CASSQDHPFGDQPQHF.

This clone is termed medium-sized (0.01 to 0.1%). V is TRBV7-9 and J is TRBJ1-2; 7 bases agree with TRBD1. CDR1 is SEHNR and CDR2 is FQNEAQ in the germline V gene (reference sequence). Trimming cost V 6 bases and J 1 base; bases outside gene matches: 11. The CDR3 spans 16 residues. In DNA form, the CDR3 reads TGTGCCAGCAGACACACCGGGACAGAGCTTAACTATGGCTACACCTTC. Protein sequence: CASRHTGTELNYGYTF.

The rearrangement joins TRBV6-2 or TRBV6-3 to TRBJ2-7; 11 bases match TRBD2. The CDR3 is 15 amino acids. Germline-derived CDR1 and CDR2 are MNHEY and SVGEGT. V trimming: 2 bases; J trimming: 4 bases; junction bases outside the gene matches: 4. The CDR3 here is CASSYDLAGGYEQYF. CDR3 in DNA: TGTGCCAGCAGTTACGACCTAGCGGGAGGTTACGAGCAGTACTTC.

V and J are TRBV9 and TRBJ2-1, with TRBD2 matching over 7 bases. Trimming took 3 bases from V and 3 from J; bases not matched to a gene: 9. Germline V CDR1 and CDR2: SGDLS, YYNGEE. The length of the CDR3 is 16 residues. The DNA for the CDR3 is TGTGCCAGCAGCGGGTACGGCGGGAGTGGCTACAATGAGCAGTTCTTC. It translates to CASSGYGGSGYNEQFF.

The J gene is TRBJ2-2, the V gene TRBV3-1 (or the pseudogene TRBV3-2); tentative D call: TRBD1 (6 bases). The CDR3 extends over 15 amino acids. V was clipped by 5 bases and J by 1 base, with 11 bases between them. Per the germline V gene, CDR1 is LGHDT and CDR2 is YNNKEL (reference sequence). CDR3 DNA: TGTGCCAGCAGCGGGTTGGACAGGAACACCGGGGAGCTGTTTTTT. It yields the protein CASSGLDRNTGELFF.

This sequence joins TRBV11-2 and TRBJ1-3; D gene ambiguous. Germline CDR1 and CDR2: SGHAT and FQNNGV. The CDR3 has 15 amino acids. Trimming took 3 bases from V and 0 from J, leaving 9 bases between them. For the CDR3, the DNA is TGTGCCAGCAGCTTGAAAGCTACCTCTGGAAACACCATATATTTT. It codes for CASSLKATSGNTIYF.

The chain links TRBV2 to TRBJ2-1, with D perhaps matching TRBD2 (7 bases). CDR1 and CDR2 from the germline V gene are SNHLY and FYNNEI. The CDR3 sequence is 16 residues long. V was clipped by 6 bases and J by 4 bases, with 19 bases between them. CDR3 amino acids: CASSRSQGGGYNEQFF. CDR3 bases: TGTGCCAGCAGCCGTTCACAGGGAGGGGGTTACAATGAGCAGTTCTTC.

This chain uses TRBV3-1 (or the pseudogene TRBV3-2) with TRBJ2-3; D possibly corresponds to TRBD2 (6 bases). Germline V CDR1 and CDR2: LGHDT, YNNKEL (reference sequence). V lost 6 bases, J lost 1 base, and 11 bases lay in between. The CDR3 consists of 14 residues. The CDR3 DNA reads TGTGCCAGCAGGGGAGGCGGGGGCACAGATACGCAGTATTTT. Amino acids: CASRGGGGTDTQYF.

J is TRBJ1-1 and V is TRBV18; D perhaps matches TRBD1 (5 bases). This CDR3 contains 13 residues. V was cut by 2 bases and J by 5 bases, with 9 bases left in between. In germline, CDR1 is KGHSH, CDR2 LQKENI. In DNA form, the CDR3 reads TGTGCCAGCTCACCAACGGCAGGGACTGAAGCTTTCTTT. It is translated as CASSPTAGTEAFF.

This chain joins TRBV7-2 and TRBJ1-4; D not certain. The V end was cut by 6 bases, the J end by 10 bases, with 21 bases between. The CDR3 is 15 residues long. Germline V gene lookup returns CDR1 SGHTA and CDR2 FQGNSA. DNA for the CDR3: TGTGCCAGCAGTCCTGCTGAGGGCGCCCAGACAAAACTGTTTTTT. Its protein is CASSPAEGAQTKLFF.

This chain uses TRBV27 with TRBJ1-3, with a possible D match to TRBD1 (5 bases). Germline CDR1 reads MNHEY; CDR2 reads SMNVEV (reference sequence). V was shortened by 6 bases and J by 1 base, with 16 bases between the two germline ends. This CDR3 spans 16 amino acids. Here the CDR3 reads CASRRGGTSSGNTIYF. The CDR3 nucleotides are TGTGCCAGCAGAAGGGGAGGCACCTCTTCTGGAAACACCATATATTTT.

The V call is TRBV6-2 or TRBV6-3, the J call TRBJ1-1, with D maybe TRBD1 (5 bases). The germline V gene has CDR1 MNHEY and CDR2 SVGEGT. V was clipped by 5 bases and J by 0 bases, with 16 bases between them. The CDR3 totals 16 residues. DNA of the CDR3: TGTGCCAGCAGTACCACGGGGGAGATTTTGAACACTGAAGCTTTCTTT. Translating gives CASSTTGEILNTEAFF.

This clone appeared once. This chain uses TRBV6-5 with TRBJ2-3, with TRBD2 matching over 8 bases. Germline-derived CDR1 and CDR2 are MNHEY and SVGAGI. The J segment lost 3 bases and the V segment lost 6 bases, leaving 8 bases of the junction unmatched. This CDR3 region has 15 residues. CDR3 sequence: CASRYQSGGTDTQYF. The CDR3 bases are TGTGCCAGCAGGTATCAGAGCGGGGGTACAGATACGCAGTATTTT.

The chain is built from TRBV6-6 and TRBJ1-5, with D perhaps TRBD1 (5 bases). Between the trimmed V and J ends, which lost 5 bases and 0 bases, there was a span of 32 bases. Looked up from germline, CDR1 is MNHNY and CDR2 is SVGAGI (reference sequence). The CDR3 totals 22 residues. CDR3 region: CASSPLWEGWAKNTSSNQPQHF. In DNA form, the CDR3 reads TGTGCCAGCAGTCCCCTTTGGGAGGGGTGGGCGAAAAATACCTCTAGCAATCAGCCCCAGCATTTT.

The chain combines TRBV5-1 with TRBJ1-1; unclear D gene. Trimming removed 0 bases from V and 8 bases from J, with 17 bases in between. The CDR3 runs to 15 residues. The germline CDR1 and CDR2 sequences are SGHRS and YFSETQ. The CDR3 spells CASSLVGGVSSEAFF. The CDR3 bases are TGCGCCAGCAGCTTGGTAGGCGGAGTAAGTAGCGAAGCTTTCTTT.

V usage is TRBV12-2 and J usage is TRBJ1-5. TRBV12-2 is flagged as a pseudogene. The CDR3 consists of 13 residues. The CDR3: CTSRRGTGQPQHF. The CDR3, as DNA: TGTACAAGTCGCCGGGGGACGGGCCAGCCCCAGCATTTT.

The chain employs TRBV24-1 and TRBJ2-1, with 12 bases matching TRBD2. CDR3 length: 19 amino acids. Germline trimming cut 0 bases from V and 8 bases from J; bases unmatched to any gene: 13. CDR1 is KGHDR and CDR2 is SFDVKD in the germline V gene. Here the CDR3 reads CATSDLPTSGRRPIDEQFF. The CDR3 region has the DNA TGTGCCACCAGTGATTTGCCTACTAGCGGGAGGCGGCCTATCGATGAGCAGTTCTTC.

This chain links TRBV9 with TRBJ2-7; D perhaps matches TRBD1 (6 bases). V lost 0 bases, J lost 4 bases, and 14 bases lay in between. Looked up from germline, CDR1 is SGDLS and CDR2 is YYNGEE. The CDR3 consists of 15 residues. The CDR3 DNA sequence: TGTGCCAGCAGCGTAGGTCAGGGGATAGCATACGAGCAGTACTTC. It yields the protein CASSVGQGIAYEQYF. Variable domain in full (rest from reference TRBV9 and TRBJ2-7): DSGVTQTPKHLITATGQRVTLRCSPRSGDLSVYWYQQSLDQGLQFLIQYYNGEERAKGNILERFSAQQFPDLHSELNLSSLELGDSALYFCASSVGQGIAYEQYFGPGTRLTVT.